A selection of T cell receptor beta chains follows, all from one sample in a study of blood T cell repertoires in COVID-19. Data came from immunoSEQ multiplex PCR; TCRdb stores just in-frame clones and leaves some out. The sample lists 30,000 to 40,000 clones, 85% occurring once. Sequenced sample: peripheral blood. The source of these receptors is a human donor in a cohort sampled during active COVID-19. CDR3s include the opening cysteine and the closing phenylalanine or tryptophan. The D gene is left open where the match is weak. The size of a clone is reported for some rows only, either as once, few or many, or as a class for expanded clones.

j_gene	v_gene	d_gene	abundance	CDR3nt	CDR3aa
TRBJ2-3	TRBV3-1/TRBV3-2	TRBD1	-	TGTGCCAGCAGCCAAGAGGTCGGGCAGGGGGCGTATGCGCAGTATTTT	CASSQEVGQGAYAQYF
TRBJ1-1	TRBV9	-	-	TGTGCCAGCAGCGTGGGAGGGAGCACTGAAGCTTTCTTT	CASSVGGSTEAFF
TRBJ1-1	TRBV29-1	-	-	TGCAGCGTGGCCAACACTGAAGCTTTCTTT	CSVANTEAFF
TRBJ1-5	TRBV19	TRBD1	-	TGTGCCAGTAGTGCGGACAGGGGAAATCAGCCCCAGCATTTT	CASSADRGNQPQHF
TRBJ1-5	TRBV5-1	TRBD1	-	TGCGCCAGCAGTCCCGGGACAGGGTCTCAGCCCCAGCATTTT	CASSPGTGSQPQHF
TRBJ2-2	TRBV30	-	-	TGTGCCTGGACCCCCGCGGGCAGAGGGCTCTCCGGGGAGCTGTTTTTT	CAWTPAGRGLSGELFF
TRBJ1-6	TRBV27	-	-	TGTGCCAGCAGTTTAAACCCAGGCTCCTATAATTCACCCCTCCACTTT	CASSLNPGSYNSPLHF
TRBJ2-3	TRBV5-6	-	few	TGTGCCAGCAGCTTGGTCAGCGTCACAGATACGCAGTATTTT	CASSLVSVTDTQYF
TRBJ2-2	TRBV3-1/TRBV3-2	TRBD1	-	TGTGCCAGCAGCCAGGGGGACAGGGGAGGGGAGCTGTTTTTT	CASSQGDRGGELFF
TRBJ2-1	TRBV15	-	-	TGTGCCACCAGCAGAGATCCCACCGCGGTGGATGAGCAGTTCTTC	CATSRDPTAVDEQFF
TRBJ2-2	TRBV6-5	-	-	TGTGCCAGCAGACTTACAGGGCGCACCGGGGAGCTGTTTTTT	CASRLTGRTGELFF
TRBJ2-3	TRBV29-1	-	-	TGCAGCGGCTCTCAGGGGACAGATACGCAGTATTTT	CSGSQGTDTQYF
TRBJ1-2	TRBV20-1	-	once	TGCAGTGCTGGGGAGCACTATGGCTACACCTTC	CSAGEHYGYTF
TRBJ1-1	TRBV7-9	-	-	TGTGCCAGCAGCTTGCAGTCAGGGAACACTGAAGCTTTCTTT	CASSLQSGNTEAFF
TRBJ1-1	TRBV10-1	-	-	TGCGCCAGCAGCCTTGGGGGGGGTGTAGATGCTTTCTTT	CASSLGGGVDAFF
TRBJ2-1	TRBV19	-	-	TGTGCCAGTAGTTCGACTAGCTCCTACAATGAGCAGTTCTTC	CASSSTSSYNEQFF
TRBJ1-1	TRBV7-3	-	-	TGTGCCAGCAGCACGACAGCCAACACTGAAGCTTTCTTT	CASSTTANTEAFF
TRBJ2-5	TRBV4-3	TRBD2	-	TGCGCCAGCAGCCAAGGGGACTATCTTTTACAAGAGACCCAGTACTTC	CASSQGDYLLQETQYF
TRBJ2-2	TRBV3-1/TRBV3-2	TRBD2	-	TGTGCCAGCAGCCATACTAGCGGGAGTGCCGGGGAGCTGTTTTTT	CASSHTSGSAGELFF
TRBJ2-1	TRBV9	TRBD2	-	TGTGCCAGCAGCGCCCCACGGGCCGGGGGGGGCCATGGGAATGAGCAGTTCTTC	CASSAPRAGGGHGNEQFF
TRBJ1-5	TRBV24-1	TRBD1	-	TGTGCCACCAGTGAGGACAGGGAAAATCAGCCCCAGCATTTT	CATSEDRENQPQHF
TRBJ2-2	TRBV30	TRBD1	-	TGTGCCTGGAGTGTACGACGGACAGGGTCGTCTATGAACACCGGGGAGCTGTTTTTT	CAWSVRRTGSSMNTGELFF
TRBJ1-5	TRBV6-5	-	-	TGTGCCAGCAGTTATGGGGGGGGTATCGATCAGCCCCAGCATTTT	CASSYGGGIDQPQHF
TRBJ2-5	TRBV27	-	-	TGTGCCAGCAGGGCCTTCGGGACTTTACAAGAGACCCAGTACTTC	CASRAFGTLQETQYF
TRBJ2-2	TRBV19	-	-	TGTGCCAGTAGTATTACAGGGCAGAACACCGGGGAGCTGTTTTTT	CASSITGQNTGELFF
TRBJ2-7	TRBV11-3	TRBD1	-	TGTGCCAGCAGCTACGGGACAGCCTCCTACGAGCAGTACTTC	CASSYGTASYEQYF
TRBJ1-5	TRBV9	-	once	TGTGCCAGCAGCAGGGAGCCAAATAGCAATCAGCCCCAGCATTTT	CASSREPNSNQPQHF
TRBJ2-5	TRBV5-1	TRBD2	-	TGCGCCAGCAGCTTGGACCTAGCGGGGGTCCAAGAGACCCAGTACTTC	CASSLDLAGVQETQYF
TRBJ1-6	TRBV24-1	-	-	TGTGCCACCAGTGATGACGACGCCAGGGTACGACGATATAATTCACCCCTCCACTTT	CATSDDDARVRRYNSPLHF
TRBJ2-3	TRBV30	TRBD2	-	TGTGCCTGGAGTGTTACTAGCGGACTAGGGGATACGCAGTATTTT	CAWSVTSGLGDTQYF
TRBJ1-4	TRBV7-3	-	-	TGTGCCAGCAGCTTAACCGGGACTGATGAAAAACTGTTTTTT	CASSLTGTDEKLFF
TRBJ2-7	TRBV5-8	TRBD1	-	TGTGCCAGCGGCGGACAGGGAGTCTACGAGCAGTACTTC	CASGGQGVYEQYF
TRBJ1-6	TRBV7-9	TRBD1	few	TGTGCCAGCAGCTTAATCCTCGGACAGGGTAATTCACCCCTCCACTTT	CASSLILGQGNSPLHF
TRBJ1-6	TRBV6-5	-	-	TGTGCCAGCAGTTATCGGAGGAATTCACCCCTCCACTTT	CASSYRRNSPLHF
TRBJ1-1	TRBV3-1/TRBV3-2	-	-	TGTGCCAGCAGCCACAGGGTCGAGAACACTGAAGCTTTCTTT	CASSHRVENTEAFF
TRBJ2-2	TRBV11-2	TRBD2	-	TGTGCCAGCAGCTTGAGCGGGACCAACACCGGGGAGCTGTTTTTT	CASSLSGTNTGELFF